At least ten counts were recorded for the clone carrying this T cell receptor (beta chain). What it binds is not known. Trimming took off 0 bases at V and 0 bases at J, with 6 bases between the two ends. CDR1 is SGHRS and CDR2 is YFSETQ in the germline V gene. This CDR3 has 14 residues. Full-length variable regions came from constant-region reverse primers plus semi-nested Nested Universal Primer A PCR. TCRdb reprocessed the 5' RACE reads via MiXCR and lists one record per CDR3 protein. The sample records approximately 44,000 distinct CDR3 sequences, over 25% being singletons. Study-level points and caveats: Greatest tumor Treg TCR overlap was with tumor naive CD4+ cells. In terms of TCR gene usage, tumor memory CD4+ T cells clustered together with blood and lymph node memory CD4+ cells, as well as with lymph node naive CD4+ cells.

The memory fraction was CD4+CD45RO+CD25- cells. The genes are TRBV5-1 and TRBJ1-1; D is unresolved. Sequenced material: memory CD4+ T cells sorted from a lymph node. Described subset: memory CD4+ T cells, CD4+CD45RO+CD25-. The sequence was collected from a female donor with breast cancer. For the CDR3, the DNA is TGCGCCAGCAGCTTGGATGGAATGAACACTGAAGCTTTCTTT. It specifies CASSLDGMNTEAFF.